This TCR beta chain was captured by sequencing in a study of primary melanoma T cells and metastatic recurrence (dated by TCRdb to 2020 to 2022). With respect to the entire study: The cohort comprised 150 to 200 primary melanomas of stage T2 to T4, with thickness greater than 1 mm. Progression-free survival was the clinical outcome compared against the T-cell fraction measured by TCR beta sequencing. Whether patient outcome could be predicted by T-cell fraction and T-cell repertoire clonality in primary melanoma tumors was the question this study put to the test. The sequencing-derived T-cell fraction was compared with histopathological grading of tumor-infiltrating lymphocytes. The study at large found these results: Progression-free survival prediction was reportedly improved more by adding T-cell fraction to tumor thickness than by adding any other histopathological variable. Progression-free survival was reportedly predicted by the tumor T-cell fraction independently of age, mitotic rate, ulceration and thickness. Protection appeared to be conferred by a T-cell fraction above 20% regardless of ulceration status, mitotic rate or nodal disease. An effective T-cell-mediated antitumor response in primary melanoma was presented by the authors only as a suggestion rather than as a demonstrated mechanism.

Each patient's primary melanoma had been surgically resected and was viewed as potentially curable, though still at risk of metastatic recurrence. About this clone: There is no known antigen for this receptor. Per-nucleotide qualities are absent, and no much larger clonotype sits a single base away.

Receptor amplification or capture employed the immunoSEQ multiplex PCR assay. Primary melanoma tumor tissue was subjected to high-throughput sequencing of the T-cell receptor beta chain. The source study handled its data this way. The repertoire analyses covered TCRB CDR3 sharing between samples and the distribution of insertions and deletions. A gradient-boosted model ranked the predictive value of the T-cell fraction against histopathological variables. This is the immuneACCESS table as TCRdb keeps it, with only in-frame sequences that have V and J called. A part of the clones is gone; compared with another copy, unresolved V genes explain less than half, and the rest is unexplained. The V and J calls and the clone size are those of that table, but D and trimming were determined from the DNA. Across this sample there are under 140 clones, with roughly 72% seen only once. The leading ten clones occupy approximately 21% of the sample.

Measured from the cysteine to the phenylalanine, the CDR3 is 15 residues long. The only DNA kept is the CDR3, 45 bases in frame from the first base. The germline V gene (reference sequence) specifies LNHDA as CDR1 and SQIVND as CDR2. V is shortened by 5 bases, J by 2 bases, and the region joining them spans 13 bases. Input material: melanoma tumor tissue. The rearrangement combines TRBV19 with TRBJ2-1, with TRBD1 perhaps the D gene, on 5 matching bases. The clonotype comes from a human donor with melanoma. The CDR3 is CASSPQGKTYNEQFF. The DNA sequence is TGTGCCAGTAGTCCTCAGGGTAAGACCTACAATGAGCAGTTCTTC. The reference TRBV19 and TRBJ2-1 proteins fill in what lies around the CDR3, so the full variable domain reads DGGITQSPKYLFRKEGQNVTLSCEQNLNHDAMYWYRQDPGQGLRLIYYSQIVNDFQKGDIAEGYSVSREKKESFPLTVTSAQKNPTAFYLCASSPQGKTYNEQFFGPGTRLTVL.